This T cell receptor (beta chain) was observed in a study of blood T cell repertoires in COVID-19. The overall study: COVID-19 samples from acute and convalescent phases originated in the United States, Italy and Spain.

Method: immunoSEQ multiplex PCR; TCRdb's copy keeps in-frame clones and lacks some. The sample holds about 330,000 clones, 88% seen once. There are 16 residues in the CDR3. From germline, CDR1 is LGHDT and CDR2 YNNKEL (reference sequence). Trimming pared 3 bases from V and 3 bases from J, leaving 18 bases between. The TCR originated in a woman aged 50 to 60 with active or convalescent COVID-19. V gene TRBV3-1 (or the pseudogene TRBV3-2) combines with J gene TRBJ2-7, with a tentative D call TRBD1 (7 bases). Sequences were obtained from peripheral blood. For the CDR3, the DNA is TGTGCCAGCAGCCAGCATAGCGGAAACAGGGGCTACGAGCAGTACTTC. This gives the protein CASSQHSGNRGYEQYF.